What follows are 13 T cell receptor beta chains derived from one specimen sequenced in a study of blood T cell repertoires in COVID-19. The assay was immunoSEQ multiplex PCR, and TCRdb's table has in-frame clones only and misses some. The sample shows roughly 200,000 clones, roughly four fifths of them seen only once. Source material: peripheral blood. The receptors shown here come from a man aged 50-59 years with active or convalescent COVID-19.

Here the CDR3 DNA reads TGTGCCAGCAGCTTCAGGACGGGAGAAGCTTTCTTT. Amino acid sequence: CASSFRTGEAFF. V is TRBV5-8 and J is TRBJ1-1, with unresolved D. The V gene lost 2 bases and the J gene lost 8 bases, with 10 bases spanning the gap. The CDR3 is 12 residues long. Germline CDR1 and CDR2: SGHTS and YDEGEE.

This clone was observed a few times. The V and J genes are TRBV7-2 and TRBJ1-6; D call uncertain. The germline V gene encodes CDR1 SGHTA and CDR2 FQGNSA. This CDR3 comprises 14 residues. V was shortened by 1 base and J by 5 bases, with 6 bases between the two germline ends. CDR3 loop: CASSLGVNNSPLHF. For the CDR3, the DNA is TGTGCCAGCAGCTTAGGCGTCAATAATTCACCCCTCCACTTT. The full variable domain, completed using reference TRBV7-2 and TRBJ1-6, is GAGVSQSPSNKVTEKGKDVELRCDPISGHTALYWYRQSLGQGLEFLIYFQGNSAPDKSGLPSDRFSAERTGGSVSTLTIQRTQQEDSAVYLCASSLGVNNSPLHFGNGTRLTVT.

The V gene is TRBV5-1, the J gene TRBJ1-3, with D unclear. Deletions cut 0 bases from V and 0 bases from J, with 13 bases between. This CDR3 comprises 17 residues. Germline loops: CDR1 SGHRS, CDR2 YFSETQ. This chain's CDR3 is CASSLGNSRLSGNTIYF. The CDR3 DNA reads TGCGCCAGCAGCTTGGGTAACAGCCGCCTCTCTGGAAACACCATATATTTT.

The rearrangement uses TRBV28 and TRBJ2-7; TRBD1 is a possible D gene (5 bases). Germline V gives CDR1 MDHEN, CDR2 SYDVKM. This CDR3 contains 13 residues. Trimming stripped 5 bases from V and 5 bases from J, with 13 bases between. CDR3 region: CASSPSREHEQYF. The CDR3 DNA reads as TGTGCCAGCAGTCCCTCCAGGGAACACGAGCAGTACTTC.

The chain links TRBV19 to TRBJ2-1, with 9 nucleotides matching TRBD1. The CDR3 contains 17 residues. The germline V gene has CDR1 LNHDA and CDR2 SQIVND (reference sequence). J was trimmed by 1 base and V by 6 bases; bases with no gene match: 10. The CDR3 region has the DNA TGTGCCAGTAGGAACGACAGGGGGGGACAGTCCTACAATGAGCAGTTCTTC. Its translation is CASRNDRGGQSYNEQFF.

The gene calls are TRBV13 and TRBJ2-3; 7 nucleotides agree with TRBD2. The germline CDR1 and CDR2 sequences are PRHDT and FYEKMQ (reference sequence). Trimming took 3 bases from V and 5 from J; bases not matched to a gene: 5. The length of the CDR3 is 14 residues. In DNA form, the CDR3 reads TGTGCCAGCAGCTTCGGGGGGAAGGAAGATACGCAGTATTTT. The encoded protein is CASSFGGKEDTQYF.

This sequence joins TRBV5-1 and TRBJ2-1; 11 bases map to TRBD1. Germline V gene lookup returns CDR1 SGHRS and CDR2 YFSETQ. Unmatched junction bases numbered 8, after V lost 6 bases and J lost 6 bases. The CDR3 has 15 amino acids. CDR3 loop: CASTLPGQGVNEQFF. CDR3 DNA sequence: TGCGCCAGCACCCTTCCGGGACAGGGGGTCAATGAGCAGTTCTTC.

The gene calls are TRBV4-3 and TRBJ1-1; D ambiguous. Germline-derived CDR1 and CDR2 are LGHNA and YSLEER. The CDR3 is 15 amino acids. The V gene lost 0 bases and the J gene lost 6 bases, with 14 bases spanning the gap. The CDR3, as DNA: TGCGCCAGCAGCCAAGATTTGGCAGGATCCGCTGAAGCTTTCTTT. This sequence encodes CASSQDLAGSAEAFF.

This chain joins TRBV9 and TRBJ2-7; the match to TRBD2 covers 14 bases. The ends lost 4 bases at V and 5 bases at J; junction bases unmatched: 11. This CDR3 contains 17 residues. Germline values: CDR1 SGDLS, CDR2 YYNGEE. The CDR3 reads CASSPIPGLAGGDEQYF. The CDR3 DNA reads TGTGCCAGCAGCCCGATACCCGGACTAGCGGGGGGTGACGAGCAGTACTTC.

The V gene is TRBV3-1 (or the pseudogene TRBV3-2), the J gene TRBJ2-5; maybe TRBD1 (5 bases). Germline CDR1 reads LGHDT; CDR2 reads YNNKEL (reference sequence). The CDR3 spans 14 residues. Trimming cost V 4 bases and J 4 bases, with 13 bases left between them. The CDR3 DNA reads as TGTGCCAGCAGCCTGGGGCTACCGGCAGAGACCCAGTACTTC. Residues: CASSLGLPAETQYF.

This clone was counted once. The gene calls are TRBV2 and TRBJ2-3; D may be TRBD2 (5 bases). Trimming took 9 bases from V and 1 from J, leaving 11 bases between them. Germline loops: CDR1 SNHLY, CDR2 FYNNEI. The CDR3 has 13 residues. The CDR3 DNA reads as TGTGCCAGTCGGGCGGGCGGCACAGATACGCAGTATTTT. Amino acids: CASRAGGTDTQYF.

This chain uses TRBV4-1 with TRBJ1-4, with 7 bases aligning to TRBD1. V shed 4 bases and J 7 bases; nucleotides not matched to a gene: 12. This CDR3 contains 16 residues. Germline V gene sequence: CDR1 MGHRA, CDR2 YSYEKL. The CDR3 DNA sequence: TGCGCCAGCAGCCTGGGCGTTGAGGGGGCGGGTGAAAAACTGTTTTTT. Amino acids: CASSLGVEGAGEKLFF.

The chain recombines TRBV5-6 with TRBJ2-3; D remains unclear. The length of the CDR3 is 15 residues. CDR1 and CDR2 from the germline V gene are SGHDT and YYEEEE. V lost 4 bases, J lost 5 bases, and 17 bases lay in between. The CDR3 nucleotides read TGTGCCAGCAGCCGAGTCGTGATTAGAGGAGATACGCAGTATTTT. Amino acid sequence: CASSRVVIRGDTQYF.